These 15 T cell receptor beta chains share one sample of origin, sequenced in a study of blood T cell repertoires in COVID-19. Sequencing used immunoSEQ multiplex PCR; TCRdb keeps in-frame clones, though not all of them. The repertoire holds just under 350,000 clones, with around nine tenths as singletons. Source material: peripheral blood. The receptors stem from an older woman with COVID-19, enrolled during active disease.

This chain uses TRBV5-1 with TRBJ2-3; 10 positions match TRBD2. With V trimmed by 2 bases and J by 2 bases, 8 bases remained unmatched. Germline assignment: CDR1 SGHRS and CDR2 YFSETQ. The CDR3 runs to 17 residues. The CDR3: CASSFPIAGGPTDTQYF. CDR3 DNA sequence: TGCGCCAGCAGCTTCCCGATAGCGGGGGGCCCCACAGATACGCAGTATTTT.

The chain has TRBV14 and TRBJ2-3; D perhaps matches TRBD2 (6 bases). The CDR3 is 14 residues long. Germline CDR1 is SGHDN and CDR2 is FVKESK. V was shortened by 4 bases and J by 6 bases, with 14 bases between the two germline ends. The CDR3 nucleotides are TGTGCCAGCAGCCGCCGGGGCGGGGTTGATACGCAGTATTTT. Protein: CASSRRGGVDTQYF.

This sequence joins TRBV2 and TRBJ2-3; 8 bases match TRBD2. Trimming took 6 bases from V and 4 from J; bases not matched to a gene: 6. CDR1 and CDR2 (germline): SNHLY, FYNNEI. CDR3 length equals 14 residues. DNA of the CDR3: TGTGCCAGCAGACGGGGGGGAGAGTCAGATACGCAGTATTTT. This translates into CASRRGGESDTQYF.

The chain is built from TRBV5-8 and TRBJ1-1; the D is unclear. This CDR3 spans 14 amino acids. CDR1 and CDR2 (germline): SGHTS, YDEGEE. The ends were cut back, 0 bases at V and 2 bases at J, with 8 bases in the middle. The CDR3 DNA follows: TGTGCCAGCAGCTTGGGAGGGCTAAACACTGAAGCTTTCTTT. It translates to CASSLGGLNTEAFF.

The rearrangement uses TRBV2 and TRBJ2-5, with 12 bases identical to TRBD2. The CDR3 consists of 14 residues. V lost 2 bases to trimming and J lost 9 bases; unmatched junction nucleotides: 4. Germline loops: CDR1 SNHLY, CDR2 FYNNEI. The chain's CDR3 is CASSETSGGTSQYF. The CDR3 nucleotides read TGTGCCAGCAGTGAAACTAGCGGGGGGACGTCCCAGTACTTC.

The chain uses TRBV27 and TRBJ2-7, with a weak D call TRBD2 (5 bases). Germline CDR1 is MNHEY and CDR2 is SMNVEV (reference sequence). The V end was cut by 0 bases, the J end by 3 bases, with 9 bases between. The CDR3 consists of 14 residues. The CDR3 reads CASSLSRGIYEQYF. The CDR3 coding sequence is TGTGCCAGCAGTTTATCAAGAGGGATCTACGAGCAGTACTTC.

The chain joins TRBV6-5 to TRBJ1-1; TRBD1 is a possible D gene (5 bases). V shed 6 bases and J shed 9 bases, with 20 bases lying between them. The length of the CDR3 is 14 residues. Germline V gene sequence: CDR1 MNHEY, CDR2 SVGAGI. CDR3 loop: CASRDQGGRDKAFF. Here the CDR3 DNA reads TGTGCCAGCAGGGATCAGGGAGGGCGTGATAAAGCTTTCTTT.

For the CDR3, the DNA is TGTGCCAGCAGCTTATCATACAATGAGCAGTTCTTC. Translation gives CASSLSYNEQFF. This chain connects TRBV7-9 to TRBJ2-1; D unclear. This CDR3 contains 12 residues. The V gene's germline CDR1 is SEHNR and CDR2 FQNEAQ (reference sequence). With 2 bases removed from V and 4 bases from J, the gap between germline ends came to 3 bases.

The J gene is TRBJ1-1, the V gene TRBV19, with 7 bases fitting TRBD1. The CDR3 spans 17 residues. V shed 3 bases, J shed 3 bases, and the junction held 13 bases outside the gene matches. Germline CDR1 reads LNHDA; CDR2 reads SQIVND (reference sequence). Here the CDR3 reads CASSMGMSGGWHTEAFF. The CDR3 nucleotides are TGTGCCAGTAGTATGGGCATGTCAGGGGGTTGGCACACTGAAGCTTTCTTT.

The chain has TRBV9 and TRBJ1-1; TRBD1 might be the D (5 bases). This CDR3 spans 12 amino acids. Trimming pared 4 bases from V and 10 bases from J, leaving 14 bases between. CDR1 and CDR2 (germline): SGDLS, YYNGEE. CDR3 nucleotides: TGTGCCAGCAGCTCCGACCGGGGGGTAGCTTTCTTT. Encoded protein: CASSSDRGVAFF.

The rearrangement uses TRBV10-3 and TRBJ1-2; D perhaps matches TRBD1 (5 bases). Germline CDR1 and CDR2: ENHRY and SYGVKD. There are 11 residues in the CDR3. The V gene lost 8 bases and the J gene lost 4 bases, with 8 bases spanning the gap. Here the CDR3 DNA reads TGTGCCATCGGGGGGGGCTATGGCTACACCTTC. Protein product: CAIGGGYGYTF.

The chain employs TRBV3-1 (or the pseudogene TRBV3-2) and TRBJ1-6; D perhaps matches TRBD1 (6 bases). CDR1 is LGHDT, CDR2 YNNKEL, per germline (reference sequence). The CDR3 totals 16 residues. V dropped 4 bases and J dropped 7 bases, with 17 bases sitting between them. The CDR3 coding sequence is TGTGCCAGCAGCCTAACGCGGGGGGCGGGAAATTCACCCCTCCACTTT. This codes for CASSLTRGAGNSPLHF.

The CDR3 sequence is CASSLEGTGRDGYTF. The CDR3 nucleotides are TGTGCCAGCAGCTTAGAGGGGACAGGGAGGGATGGCTACACCTTC. The rearrangement uses TRBV11-2 and TRBJ1-2, with 9 bases fitting TRBD1. The germline V gene has CDR1 SGHAT and CDR2 FQNNGV. The length of the CDR3 is 15 residues. The ends lost 0 bases at V and 6 bases at J; junction bases unmatched: 5.

The CDR3 DNA follows: TGTGCCAGCAGTTACGGGGACAGGCGTAACACTGAAGCTTTCTTT. Translated: CASSYGDRRNTEAFF. V and J are TRBV6-2 or TRBV6-3 and TRBJ1-1; TRBD1 agrees at 8 bases. V trimming: 2 bases; J trimming: 2 bases; junction bases outside the gene matches: 4. The CDR3 is made up of 15 amino acids. Germline V lookup: CDR1 MNHEY, CDR2 SVGEGT.

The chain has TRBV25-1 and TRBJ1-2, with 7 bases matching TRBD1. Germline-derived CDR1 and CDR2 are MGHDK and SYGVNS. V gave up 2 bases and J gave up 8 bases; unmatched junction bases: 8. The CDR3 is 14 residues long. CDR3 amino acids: CASSEPGQAGGYTF. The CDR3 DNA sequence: TGTGCCAGCAGTGAACCCGGACAGGCTGGGGGCTACACCTTC.